These 8 T cell receptor beta chains originate from one sample sequenced in a study of T cell repertoires in cytomegalovirus infection (dated by TCRdb to about 2019). This sample's treatment or condition label indicates: in vitro stimulation with specific CMV peptide epitopes to enrich CMV-specific T cells. Sequencing instrument: Illumina HiSeq 1500. The public reads were reanalyzed by TCRdb: fastp trimming at Q25, MiXCR alignment, in-frame beta chains only. One record per CDR3 amino acid sequence lists the most common genes and DNA. For this sample there are 750,000 to 900,000 distinct CDR3 sequences; about 27% appear just once. The ten largest clones take up around 12% of the sample. For these TCRs, the target antigens are not known. The sample was cultured CD8+ T cells from PBMCs, taken from culture after CMV antigen stimulation. These receptors were taken from a human donor in good health (CMV status not recorded). Some clones in this sample may be carry-over from other donors' samples.

A few counts support this clonotype. The chain is built from TRBV12-3 or TRBV12-4 and TRBJ2-1, with 7 bases fitting TRBD2. J was trimmed by 4 bases and V by 6 bases; bases with no gene match: 6. The CDR3 runs to 14 residues. The chain's CDR3 is CASREAGRYNEQFF. CDR3 DNA: TGTGCCAGCAGGGAAGCGGGGAGGTACAATGAGCAGTTCTTC.

This clonotype appeared a few times. One end of the junction fails to match germline, which may point to a read error. V and J are TRBV28 and TRBJ1-2; TRBD1 might be the D (6 bases). The CDR3 is 16 amino acids. The V gene's germline CDR1 is MDHEN and CDR2 SYDVKM. The CDR3 sequence is CATSLVSGAVGYGYTF. Written as DNA, the CDR3 is TGTGCCACCAGTTTAGTGTCAGGGGCGGTTGGCTATGGCTACACCTTC.

This clonotype was detected a few times. The J gene is TRBJ2-7, the V gene TRBV28; 7 bases line up with TRBD1. V lost 6 bases and J lost 4; bases outside the gene matches: 9. The germline V gene has CDR1 MDHEN and CDR2 SYDVKM. The CDR3 consists of 14 residues. CDR3 protein: CASRPFTGAYEQYV. For the CDR3, the DNA is TGTGCCAGCAGACCCTTCACAGGGGCGTACGAGCAGTACGTC.

The rearrangement joins TRBV5-1 to TRBJ2-5; no firm D call. The V end was cut by 0 bases, the J end by 5 bases, with 11 bases between. The germline V gene encodes CDR1 SGHRS and CDR2 YFSETQ. The CDR3 is 14 residues long. The CDR3 DNA is TGCGCCAGCAGCTTGGACGGCTCTGGGGAGACCCAGTACTTC. Translating gives CASSLDGSGETQYF.

V gene TRBV10-3 combines with J gene TRBJ2-5, with 11 bases aligning to TRBD1. V gave up 6 bases and J gave up 4 bases; unmatched junction bases: 1. The germline V gene encodes CDR1 ENHRY and CDR2 SYGVKD. The CDR3 totals 13 residues. Here the CDR3 reads CAIRDRGRETQYF. Written as DNA, the CDR3 is TGTGCCATCAGGGACAGGGGGCGAGAGACCCAGTACTTC.

This clonotype was found many times. The chain uses TRBV7-8 and TRBJ2-1; no reliable D call. V gave up 2 bases and J gave up 4 bases, with 18 bases separating them. The CDR3 runs 17 residues. Germline V gene lookup returns CDR1 SGHVS and CDR2 FQNEAQ. The chain's CDR3 is CASSLNKGGSWYNEQFF. CDR3 nucleotides: TGTGCCAGCAGCTTAAATAAGGGCGGCAGCTGGTACAATGAGCAGTTCTTC.

The V call is TRBV10-3, the J call TRBJ1-2; no clear D. The V end lost 4 bases, the J end lost 4 bases, and 4 bases lay between the germline ends. The CDR3 consists of 11 residues. The germline V gene encodes CDR1 ENHRY and CDR2 SYGVKD. The CDR3 protein is CAISGFYGYTF. Written as DNA, the CDR3 is TGTGCCATCAGTGGGTTCTATGGCTACACCTTC.

This chain uses TRBV14 with TRBJ1-3; D remains ambiguous. The germline V gene encodes CDR1 SGHDN and CDR2 FVKESK. CDR3 size: 19 residues. V gave up 1 base and J gave up 3 bases, with 22 bases separating them. The CDR3 region has the DNA TGTGCCAGCAGCCAAGTTCCATCCGGTGGAGGGCCGCTTGGAAACACCATATATTTT. It yields the protein CASSQVPSGGGPLGNTIYF.